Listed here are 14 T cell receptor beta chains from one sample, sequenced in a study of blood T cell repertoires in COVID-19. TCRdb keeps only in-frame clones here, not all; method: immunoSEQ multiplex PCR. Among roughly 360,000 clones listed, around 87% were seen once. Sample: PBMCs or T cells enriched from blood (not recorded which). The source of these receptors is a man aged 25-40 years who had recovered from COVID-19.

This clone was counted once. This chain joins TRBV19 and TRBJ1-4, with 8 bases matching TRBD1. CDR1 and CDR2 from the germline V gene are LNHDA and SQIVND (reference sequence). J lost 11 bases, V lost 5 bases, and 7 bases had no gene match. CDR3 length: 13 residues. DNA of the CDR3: TGTGCCAGTAGTCCCCTGGGGACAGGCAAACTGTTTTTT. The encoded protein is CASSPLGTGKLFF.

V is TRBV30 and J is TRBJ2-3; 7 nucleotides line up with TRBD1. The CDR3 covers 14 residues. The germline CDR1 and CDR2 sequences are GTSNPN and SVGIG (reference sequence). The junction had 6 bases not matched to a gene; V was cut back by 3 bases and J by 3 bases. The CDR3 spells CAWRTGVGTDTQYF. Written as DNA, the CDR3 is TGTGCCTGGAGAACAGGGGTGGGAACAGATACGCAGTATTTT.

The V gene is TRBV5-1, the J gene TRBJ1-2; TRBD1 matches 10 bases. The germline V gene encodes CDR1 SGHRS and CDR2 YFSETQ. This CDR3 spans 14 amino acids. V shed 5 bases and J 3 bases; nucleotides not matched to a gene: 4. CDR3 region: CASRPTGGDYGYTF. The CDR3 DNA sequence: TGCGCCAGCAGACCGACAGGGGGCGACTATGGCTACACCTTC. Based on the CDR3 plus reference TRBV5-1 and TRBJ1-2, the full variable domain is KAGVTQTPRYLIKTRGQQVTLSCSPISGHRSVSWYQQTPGQGLQFLFEYFSETQRNKGNFPGRFSGRQFSNSRSEMNVSTLELGDSALYLCASRPTGGDYGYTFGSGTRLTVV.

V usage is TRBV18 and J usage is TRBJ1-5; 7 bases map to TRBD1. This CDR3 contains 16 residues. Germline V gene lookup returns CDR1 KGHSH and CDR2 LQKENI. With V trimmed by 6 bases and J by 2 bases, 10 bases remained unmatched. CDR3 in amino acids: CASSLFGTERNQPQHF. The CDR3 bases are TGTGCCAGCTCTCTCTTTGGGACAGAACGCAATCAGCCCCAGCATTTT.

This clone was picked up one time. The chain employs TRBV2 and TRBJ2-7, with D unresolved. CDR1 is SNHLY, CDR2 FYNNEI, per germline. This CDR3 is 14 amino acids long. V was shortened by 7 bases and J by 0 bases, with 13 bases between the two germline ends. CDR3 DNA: TGTGCCAGCATGACTGGCCAGAGCTCCTACGAGCAGTACTTC. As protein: CASMTGQSSYEQYF. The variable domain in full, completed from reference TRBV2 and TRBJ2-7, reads EPEVTQTPSHQVTQMGQEVILRCVPISNHLYFYWYRQILGQKVEFLVSFYNNEISEKSEIFDDQFSVERPDGSNFTLKIRSTKLEDSAMYFCASMTGQSSYEQYFGPGTRLTVT.

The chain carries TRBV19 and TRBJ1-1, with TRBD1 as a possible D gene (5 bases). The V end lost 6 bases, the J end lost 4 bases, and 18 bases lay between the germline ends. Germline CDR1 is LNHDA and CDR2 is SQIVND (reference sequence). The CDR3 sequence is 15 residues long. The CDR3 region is CASSPPWQGGTEAFF. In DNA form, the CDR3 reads TGTGCCAGTAGCCCCCCCTGGCAGGGAGGCACTGAAGCTTTCTTT. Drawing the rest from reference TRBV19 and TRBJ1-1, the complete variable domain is DGGITQSPKYLFRKEGQNVTLSCEQNLNHDAMYWYRQDPGQGLRLIYYSQIVNDFQKGDIAEGYSVSREKKESFPLTVTSAQKNPTAFYLCASSPPWQGGTEAFFGQGTRLTVV.

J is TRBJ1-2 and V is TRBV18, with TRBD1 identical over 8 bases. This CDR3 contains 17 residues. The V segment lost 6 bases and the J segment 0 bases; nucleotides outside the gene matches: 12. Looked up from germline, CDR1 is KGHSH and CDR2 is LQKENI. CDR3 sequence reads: CASSEGQGARANYGYTF. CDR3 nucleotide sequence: TGTGCCAGCTCGGAAGGGCAGGGGGCCCGAGCTAACTATGGCTACACCTTC.

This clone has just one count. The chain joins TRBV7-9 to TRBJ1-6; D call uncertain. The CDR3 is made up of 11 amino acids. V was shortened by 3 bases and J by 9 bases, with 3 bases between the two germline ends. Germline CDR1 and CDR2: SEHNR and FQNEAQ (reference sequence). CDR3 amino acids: CASSFGSPLHF. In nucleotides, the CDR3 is TGTGCCAGCAGCTTCGGTTCACCCCTCCACTTT.

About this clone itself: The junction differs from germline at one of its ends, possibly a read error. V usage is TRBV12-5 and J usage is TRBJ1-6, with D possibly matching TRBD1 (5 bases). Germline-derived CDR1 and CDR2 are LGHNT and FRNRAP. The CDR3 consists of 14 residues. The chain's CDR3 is CASGLGQNNSPLHF. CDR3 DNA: TGTGCTAGTGGTTTGGGACAGAATAACTCACCCCTCCACTTT.

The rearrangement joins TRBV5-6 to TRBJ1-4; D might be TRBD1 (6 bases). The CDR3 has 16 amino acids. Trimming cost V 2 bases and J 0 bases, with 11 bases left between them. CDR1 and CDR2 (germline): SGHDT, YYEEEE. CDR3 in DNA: TGTGCCAGCAGCTTTACTCAGGGGACAACTAATGAAAAACTGTTTTTT. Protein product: CASSFTQGTTNEKLFF. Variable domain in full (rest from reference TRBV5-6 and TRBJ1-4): DAGVTQSPTHLIKTRGQQVTLRCSPKSGHDTVSWYQQALGQGPQFIFQYYEEEERQRGNFPDRFSGHQFPNYSSELNVNALLLGDSALYLCASSFTQGTTNEKLFFGSGTQLSVL.

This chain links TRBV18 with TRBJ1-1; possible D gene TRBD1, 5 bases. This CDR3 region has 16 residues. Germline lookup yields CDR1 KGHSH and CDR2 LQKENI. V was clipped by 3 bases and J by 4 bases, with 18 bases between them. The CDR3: CASSPPVTGVGTEAFF. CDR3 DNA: TGTGCCAGCTCACCCCCCGTCACGGGGGTAGGCACTGAAGCTTTCTTT.

This chain's CDR3 is CASSWGNRDTAVEQYF. For the CDR3, the DNA is TGCGCCAGCAGCTGGGGGAACCGGGACACCGCGGTCGAGCAGTACTTC. The gene calls are TRBV5-1 and TRBJ2-7; D may be TRBD1 (6 bases). There are 16 residues in the CDR3. The germline gives CDR1 SGHRS, CDR2 YFSETQ. V was pared by 3 bases and J by 6 bases, with 22 bases between. The complete variable domain, with remaining parts taken from reference TRBV5-1 and TRBJ2-7, reads KAGVTQTPRYLIKTRGQQVTLSCSPISGHRSVSWYQQTPGQGLQFLFEYFSETQRNKGNFPGRFSGRQFSNSRSEMNVSTLELGDSALYLCASSWGNRDTAVEQYFGPGTRLTVT.

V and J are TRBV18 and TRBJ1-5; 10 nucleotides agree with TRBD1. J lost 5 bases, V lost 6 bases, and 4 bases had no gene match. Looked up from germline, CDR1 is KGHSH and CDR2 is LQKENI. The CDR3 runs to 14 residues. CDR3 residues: CASSGTGADQPQHF. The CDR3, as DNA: TGTGCCAGCTCTGGGACAGGGGCTGATCAGCCCCAGCATTTT.

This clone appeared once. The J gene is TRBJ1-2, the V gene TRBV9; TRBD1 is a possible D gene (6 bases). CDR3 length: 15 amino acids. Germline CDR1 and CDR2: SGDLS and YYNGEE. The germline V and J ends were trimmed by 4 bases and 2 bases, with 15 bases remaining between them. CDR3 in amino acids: CASSSRGGQNYGYTF. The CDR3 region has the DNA TGTGCCAGCAGCTCCCGGGGGGGGCAGAACTATGGCTACACCTTC.